The T cell receptor (beta chain) described here comes from a study of T cells in Graves' hyperthyroidism and ophthalmopathy. Study-wide context: At initial diagnosis, before any treatment had begun, peripheral blood was obtained. Study conclusions and caveats: Among clonotypes expanded in thyroid above 0.001, most were also found in blood. The model anticipated ophthalmopathy a median approximately 6.6 months pre-onset.

This clonotype was detected a few times. Its antigen is still unknown. Patients were excluded because of uncontrolled infection, other autoimmune disease, pregnancy or lactation. There were TCR beta CDR3 regions amplified from RNA transcripts. HTBI primers were used for first-round RT-PCR of the TCR CDR3. TCRdb processed the multiplex PCR reads anew with MiXCR; each CDR3 protein has one entry. The sample includes around 690,000 distinct CDR3 sequences, 17% of them seen just once. Trimming shortened V by 7 bases and J by 0 bases, and 9 bases separated the two germline ends. The CDR3 has 13 residues. Germline values: CDR1 MDHEN, CDR2 SYDVKM.

V and J are TRBV28 and TRBJ1-2; no firm D call. The sequence derives from a man aged 50 or older with Graves' hyperthyroidism. Input material: blood. CDR3 nucleotides: TGTGCCAGCAACAAGGCCGCTAACTATGGCTACACCTTC. Translated, it gives CASNKAANYGYTF.